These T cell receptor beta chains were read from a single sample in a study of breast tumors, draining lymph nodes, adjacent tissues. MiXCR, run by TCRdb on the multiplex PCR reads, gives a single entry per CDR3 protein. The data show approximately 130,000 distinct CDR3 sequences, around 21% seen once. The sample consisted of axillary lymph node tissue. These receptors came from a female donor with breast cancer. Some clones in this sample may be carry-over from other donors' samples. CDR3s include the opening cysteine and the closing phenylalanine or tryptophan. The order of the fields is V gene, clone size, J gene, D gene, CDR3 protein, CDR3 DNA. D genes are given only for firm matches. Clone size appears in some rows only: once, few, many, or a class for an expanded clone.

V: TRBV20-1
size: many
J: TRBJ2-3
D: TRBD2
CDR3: CSAKMGGNTQYF
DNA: TGCAGTGCTAAAATGGGGGGGAATACGCAGTATTTT

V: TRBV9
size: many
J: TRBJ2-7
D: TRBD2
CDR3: CASSFGLAGDGYEQYF
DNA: TGTGCCAGCAGCTTTGGACTAGCGGGAGATGGCTACGAGCAGTACTTC

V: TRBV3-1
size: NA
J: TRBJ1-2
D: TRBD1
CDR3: CASSHRQGLNYGYTF
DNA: TGTGCCAGCAGCCATCGACAGGGCCTTAACTATGGCTACACCTTC

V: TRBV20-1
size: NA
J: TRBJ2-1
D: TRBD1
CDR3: CSASDPGTGGEFVYGQFF
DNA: TGCAGTGCTTCCGACCCGGGGACAGGGGGCGAGTTCGTTTATGGGCAGTTCTTC

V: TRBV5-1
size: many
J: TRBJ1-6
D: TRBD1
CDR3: CASSLRDRVAEPLHF
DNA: TGCGCCAGCAGCTTGAGGGACAGGGTAGCCGAACCCCTCCACTTT

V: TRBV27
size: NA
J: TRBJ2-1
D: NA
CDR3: CASFRNGNEQFF
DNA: TGTGCCAGCTTCCGCAATGGCAATGAGCAGTTCTTC

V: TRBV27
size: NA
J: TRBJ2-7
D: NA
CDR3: CASSLSRTAKGEQYF
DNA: TGTGCCAGCAGTTTATCACGGACAGCCAAGGGAGAGCAGTACTTC

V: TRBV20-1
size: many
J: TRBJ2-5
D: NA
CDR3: CSASTDGQETQYF
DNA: TGCAGTGCCTCAACTGACGGACAAGAGACCCAGTACTTC

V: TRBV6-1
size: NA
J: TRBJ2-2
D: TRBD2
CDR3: CASSGSSGRRYTGELFF
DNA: TGTGCCAGCAGTGGGTCTAGCGGGAGGAGGTACACCGGGGAGCTGTTTTTT

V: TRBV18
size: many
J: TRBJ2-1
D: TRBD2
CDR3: CASSLQTSGINNEQFF
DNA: TGTGCCAGCTCACTACAGACTAGCGGGATAAACAATGAGCAGTTCTTC

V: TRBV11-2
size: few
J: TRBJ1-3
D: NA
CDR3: CASSLDVGAGNTIYF
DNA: TGTGCCAGCAGCTTAGACGTGGGGGCTGGAAACACCATATATTTT

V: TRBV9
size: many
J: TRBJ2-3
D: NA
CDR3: CASSVSGQSTDTQYF
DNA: TGTGCCAGCAGCGTATCCGGCCAGAGCACAGATACGCAGTATTTT

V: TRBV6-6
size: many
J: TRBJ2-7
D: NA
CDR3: CASSYAGSPYEQYF
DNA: TGTGCCAGCAGTTATGCGGGGTCCCCCTACGAGCAGTACTTC

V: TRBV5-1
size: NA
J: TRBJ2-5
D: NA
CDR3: CASSLVGQETQDF
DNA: TGCGCCAGCAGCTTGGTTGGTCAAGAGACCCAGGACTTC

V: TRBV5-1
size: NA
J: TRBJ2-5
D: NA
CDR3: CASSLMGGIASGGQETQYF
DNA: TGCGCCAGCAGCTTAATGGGCGGCATTGCGAGCGGAGGACAAGAGACCCAGTACTTC

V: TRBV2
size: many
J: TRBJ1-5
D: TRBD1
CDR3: CASSGTGLNQPQHF
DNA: TGTGCCAGCAGTGGGACAGGCTTAAATCAGCCCCAGCATTTT

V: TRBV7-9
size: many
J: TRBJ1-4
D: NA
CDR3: CASSLGARMVLDEKLFF
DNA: TGTGCCAGCAGCTTAGGAGCCAGGATGGTCCTGGATGAAAAACTGTTTTTT

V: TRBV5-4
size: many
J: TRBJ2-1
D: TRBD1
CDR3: CASSRPTGGEQFF
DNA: TGTGCCAGCAGCCGCCCTACAGGGGGAGAGCAGTTCTTC

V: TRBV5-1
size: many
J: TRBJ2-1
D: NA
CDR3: CASSLTTGTYNEQFF
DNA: TGCGCCAGCAGCTTGACCACGGGTACCTACAATGAGCAGTTCTTC

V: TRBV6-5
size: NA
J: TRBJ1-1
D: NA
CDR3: CASSYTYDLGTINTEAFF
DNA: TGTGCCAGCAGTTACACTTATGATCTCGGGACCATCAACACTGAAGCTTTCTTT

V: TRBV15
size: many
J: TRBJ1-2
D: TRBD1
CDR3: CATSRDLGTGASGYTF
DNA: TGTGCCACCAGCAGAGATCTGGGGACAGGGGCATCTGGCTACACCTTC

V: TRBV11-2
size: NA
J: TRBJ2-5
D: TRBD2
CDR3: CASSLHVSGRETQYF
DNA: TGTGCCAGCAGCTTACATGTTAGCGGGAGAGAGACCCAGTACTTC

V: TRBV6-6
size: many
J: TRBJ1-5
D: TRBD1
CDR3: CASSYSGRTGMGQPQHF
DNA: TGTGCCAGCAGTTACTCGGGGAGGACAGGGATGGGTCAGCCCCAGCATTTT

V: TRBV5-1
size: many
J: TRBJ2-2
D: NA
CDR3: CASSSGAPMRAGELFF
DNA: TGCGCCAGCAGCTCGGGGGCCCCGATGAGGGCCGGGGAGCTGTTTTTT

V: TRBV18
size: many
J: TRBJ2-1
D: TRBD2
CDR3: CASSPGRERDNEQFF
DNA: TGTGCCAGCTCACCAGGGCGGGAGCGCGACAATGAGCAGTTCTTC

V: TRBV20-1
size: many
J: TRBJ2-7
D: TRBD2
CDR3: CSATGTSGRLRQYF
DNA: TGCAGTGCAACCGGGACTAGCGGGAGACTTCGACAGTACTTC

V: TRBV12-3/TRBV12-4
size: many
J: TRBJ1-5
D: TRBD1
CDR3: CASTGGQYNQPQHF
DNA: TGTGCCAGCACCGGGGGACAGTACAATCAGCCCCAGCATTTT

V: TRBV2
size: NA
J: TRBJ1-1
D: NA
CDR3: CARGRDFTEAFF
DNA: TGTGCCAGGGGGCGGGACTTCACTGAAGCTTTCTTT

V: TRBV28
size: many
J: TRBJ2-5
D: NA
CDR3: CASAADQETQYF
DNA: TGTGCCAGCGCGGCGGATCAAGAGACCCAGTACTTC

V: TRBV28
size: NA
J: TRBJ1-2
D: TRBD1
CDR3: CASSLAHPGTAYGYTF
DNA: TGTGCCAGCAGTTTAGCGCACCCAGGGACAGCCTATGGCTACACCTTC

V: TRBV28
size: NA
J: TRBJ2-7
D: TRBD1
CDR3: CASRRDRGHWYEQYF
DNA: TGTGCCAGCAGGCGCGACAGGGGGCATTGGTACGAGCAGTACTTC

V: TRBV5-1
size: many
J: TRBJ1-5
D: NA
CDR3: CASSLGGGRQPQHF
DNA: TGCGCCAGCAGCTTGGGTGGGGGCCGGCAGCCCCAGCATTTT

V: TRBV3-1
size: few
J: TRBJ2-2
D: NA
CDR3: CASSQLTGELFF
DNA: TGTGCCAGCAGCCAACTGACCGGGGAGCTGTTTTTT

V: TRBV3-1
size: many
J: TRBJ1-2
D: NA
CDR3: CASSQSGLKMGYTF
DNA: TGTGCCAGCAGCCAAAGTGGGTTAAAGATGGGCTACACCTTC

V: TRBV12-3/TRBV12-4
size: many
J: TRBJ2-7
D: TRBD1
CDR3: CASSPSQTGYYEQYF
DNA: TGTGCCAGCAGCCCCAGCCAGACAGGGTACTACGAGCAGTACTTC

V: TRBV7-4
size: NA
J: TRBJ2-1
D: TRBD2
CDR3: CASNRLASSGRSGGLSYNEQFF
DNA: TGTGCCAGCAACCGCTTAGCTTCTAGTGGGAGGTCGGGGGGATTGTCCTACAATGAGCAGTTCTTC

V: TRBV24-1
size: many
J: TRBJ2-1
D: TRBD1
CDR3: CATSFKQTGLGEQFF
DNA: TGTGCCACCAGTTTCAAGCAGACAGGGCTTGGTGAGCAGTTCTTC

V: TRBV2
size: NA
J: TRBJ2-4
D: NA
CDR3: CASSAWETQNIQYF
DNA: TGTGCCAGCAGTGCGTGGGAAACCCAAAACATTCAGTACTTC

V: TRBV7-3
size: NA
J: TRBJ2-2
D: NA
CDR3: CASGPGESPETGELFF
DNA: TGTGCCAGCGGGCCGGGGGAGAGCCCCGAGACCGGGGAGCTGTTTTTT

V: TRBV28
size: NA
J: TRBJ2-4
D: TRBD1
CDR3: CASSDPNRDRALDIQYF
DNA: TGTGCCAGCAGTGACCCCAACCGGGACAGAGCACTAGACATTCAGTACTTC

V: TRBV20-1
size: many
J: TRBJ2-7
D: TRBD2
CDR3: CSARGLDPYEQYF
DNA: TGCAGTGCCCGGGGACTAGATCCCTACGAGCAGTACTTC

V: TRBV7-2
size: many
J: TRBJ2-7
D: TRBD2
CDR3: CASTLASGSSYEQYF
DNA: TGTGCCAGCACGCTCGCTAGCGGCAGCTCCTACGAGCAGTACTTC

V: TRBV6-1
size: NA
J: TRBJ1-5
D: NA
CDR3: CASQTDQPQHF
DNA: TGTGCCAGCCAGACGGACCAGCCCCAGCATTTT

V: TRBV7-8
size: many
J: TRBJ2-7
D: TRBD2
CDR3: CASSLASGENYEQYF
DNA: TGTGCCAGCAGCTTAGCTAGCGGGGAGAACTACGAGCAGTACTTC

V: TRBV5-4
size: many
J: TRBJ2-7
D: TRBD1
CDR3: CASSYRGSSYEQYF
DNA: TGTGCCAGCAGCTACAGGGGAAGCTCCTACGAGCAGTACTTC

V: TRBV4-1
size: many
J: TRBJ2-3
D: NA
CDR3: CASSPYSRDLTDTQYF
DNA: TGCGCCAGCAGCCCCTATTCCCGGGATCTCACAGATACGCAGTATTTT

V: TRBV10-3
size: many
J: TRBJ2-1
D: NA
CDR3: CAISGKGGPGSYNEQFF
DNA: TGTGCCATCAGTGGGAAGGGGGGGCCGGGCTCCTACAATGAGCAGTTCTTC

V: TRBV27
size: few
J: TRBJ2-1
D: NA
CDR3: CASSFPNGEQFF
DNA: TGTGCCAGCAGTTTTCCGAATGGTGAGCAGTTCTTC

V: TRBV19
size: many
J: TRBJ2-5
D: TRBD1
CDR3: CATADRYQETQYF
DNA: TGTGCCACCGCGGACAGGTACCAAGAGACCCAGTACTTC

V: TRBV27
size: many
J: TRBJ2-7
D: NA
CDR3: CASSSPPTRATYEQYF
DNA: TGTGCCAGCAGTTCGCCACCCACTAGGGCCACCTACGAGCAGTACTTC

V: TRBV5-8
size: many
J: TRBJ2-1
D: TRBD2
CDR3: CASSLTSGFSYNEQFF
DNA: TGTGCCAGCAGCCTGACTAGCGGCTTCTCCTACAATGAGCAGTTCTTC

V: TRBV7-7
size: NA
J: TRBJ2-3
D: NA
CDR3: CASSGLARTDTQYF
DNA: TGTGCTAGCAGCGGTCTAGCGCGGACAGATACGCAGTATTTT

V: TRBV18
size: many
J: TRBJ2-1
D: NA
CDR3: CASSPGGISYNEQFF
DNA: TGTGCCAGCTCCCCGGGCGGGATCTCCTACAATGAGCAGTTCTTC

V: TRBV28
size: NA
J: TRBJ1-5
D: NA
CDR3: CASSFAVYNQPQHF
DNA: TGTGCCAGCAGTTTTGCCGTCTACAATCAGCCCCAGCATTTT